This TCR beta chain was sequenced in a study of blood T cells in healthy people across ages. General observations from the study: The study lacked donor CMV status, which possibly confounded expanded clonotype changes.

Regarding this clonotype: Its specificity is not known.

CDR1 and CDR2 from the germline V gene are MDHEN and SYDVKM. CDR3 length equals 16 residues. Combining a sample-barcoded 5' primer with a J-beta primer mix, a second PCR ran for about 6 to 11 cycles. From the 5' RACE reads, TCRdb called clonotypes with MiXCR, one entry per CDR3 protein. The table lists about 970,000 distinct CDR3 sequences, about 53% of them singletons. This sequence originates from a woman in her fifties or sixties in good health. The sample consisted of blood. J is TRBJ2-5 and V is TRBV28; tentatively, D is TRBD1 (5 bases). The J call could be wrong; TRBJ2-7 is a better fit for the DNA end. Here the CDR3 DNA reads TGTGCCAGCAGCCGTCCTTGGGGCGCGGCCCTCTACGAGCAGTACTTC. Translation: CASSRPWGAALYEQYF.